This T cell receptor beta chain was sequenced during a study of cytomegalovirus exposure and HLA in healthy donors (dated by TCRdb to about 2017). With respect to the entire study: In an earlier analysis of 450 to 750 of the donors, roughly 300 Gb of sequence data and 90 million to 130 million unique TCR beta sequences from some 170 million T cells were reported. Roughly 300 gigabases of sequencing data and 91 million or so unique TCR sequences made up an early release that covered approximately 650 HLA-typed donors. Of the 398 genotyped donors, over 70% fell in the genetic ancestry cluster associated with self-reported Caucasian donors. The aim of the study was to test whether cataloging public T cell receptors could identify signatures of past pathogen exposure. The T cell repertoires of several hundred subjects were profiled by immunosequencing and related to cytomegalovirus serostatus. Along with the approximately 700-subject first cohort, a separate validation cohort of over a hundred different subjects was used. High-throughput TCR immunosequencing, statistical association of individual TCRs with disease status, and machine learning were combined to predict cytomegalovirus infection status. In a later analysis, previously published TCR beta repertoires from hundreds of donors were re-analyzed and high-resolution HLA genotyping was added so that TCR occurrence patterns could be studied. Rather than drawing on any new phenotypic data, the later analysis identified candidate immune exposures from TCR beta sequences and the way those sequences occurred across donors. An earlier analysis of approximately 630 of the donors applied high-throughput TCR beta sequencing to assess whether each TCR beta V gene segment acted as functional or pseudogenic. Alongside the repertoire data, information on donor age, sex, ethnicity and CMV serostatus was compiled. A later genetic analysis used genome-wide SNP genotypes for about three fifths of the 666 donors, treating that subset as a discovery cohort. All discovery cohort repertoires had been generated using a single sequencing platform. Both class I and class II loci were covered by HLA typing, at four-digit resolution. Typing coverage varied by locus: roughly 620-630 donors for A, B, C, DRB1 and DQB1; 500 to 550 for DQA1; over 600 for DPA1; roughly 450 for DPB1. A handful of DR-DQ haplotypes were handled as single units for association and clustering because linkage in the cohort was strong. Across about 370 genotyped donors of the cohort, an average of about 220,000 unique TCR beta nucleotide sequences per donor were sequenced, and roughly 20% of those sequences were non-productive. What the research found in general, with its limitations: According to the authors, the approach could potentially be generalized to other disease states and immunological phenotypes. Compared with equally common non-associated chains, HLA-associated TCR beta chains in a later analysis were more clonally expanded and had lower generation probabilities. Because the 87-base-pair reads could not distinguish some IMGT-functional V segments, including TRBV6-2 and TRBV6-3, those segments were excluded. CMV serostatus was the only immune exposure information available for the cohort. In a later analysis, most CMV-associated TCR beta chains were found to appear HLA-restricted, with HLA associations seemingly driven largely by CMV exposure. In vitro tests confirmed that a few of the cytomegalovirus-associated TCR beta chains recognize cytomegalovirus antigens. A cluster of highly shared sequence variants was judged likely to represent a technical artifact of the sequencing pipeline. In a later genetic analysis, fewer N-insertions in productive TCRs were reported among donors in an Asian-associated ancestry cluster than the 666-donor mean. Because some donors lacked HLA typing at each locus, the association tests relied only on the typed subset. An association between a missense DCLRE1C variant and V-gene and J-gene trimming of TCR beta chains was found in a later genetic analysis and replicated in an independent cohort. According to a later analysis, parvovirus B19, influenza, CMV and Epstein-Barr virus appeared linked to several top co-occurrence clusters. Across donors, most TCR sequences were observed very rarely, whereas some public TCRs were present in many individuals. A further reported finding was that TCR beta sequences accurately predicted the HLA-A and HLA-B alleles for most subjects in the first cohort. The classifier was reported to diagnose cytomegalovirus status with high specificity and sensitivity in both the original and validation cohorts. In a later analysis, TCR association rates were found to vary across HLA loci, with the most associated TCRs seen for DRB1 alleles and the fewest for HLA-C alleles. When HLA alleles, especially DR and DQ, strongly co-occurred, attributing TCR associations to individual alleles was difficult. Roughly uniform sequencing depth across donors was assumed in presence/absence analyses, although this assumption may not hold. This cohort had only TCR beta chains sequenced, and the lack of alpha or paired-chain data limited which features could be detected. Broadly in line with IMGT annotations, most TCR beta V segments showed up in productive rearrangements about 90% or about 30% of the time in an earlier analysis of under 700 of the donors. Because counts were too low, 15 or so rarely observed V segments, including chromosome 9 orphons, were excluded from the earlier analysis of 587 of the donors. In the study, approximately 160 TCR beta chains were listed as associated with cytomegalovirus. At a false discovery rate of 0.05, a later analysis linked 16,951 TCR beta sequences to specific HLA alleles. Linkage disequilibrium might explain the correlated functional status among segregating V segments, but an unknown experimental factor could not be excluded.

The cohort consisted of 650 to 850 healthy bone marrow donors. Cohort members were all nominally healthy when sampled, although unrecorded immune exposures were likely present. The donor tested CMV seronegative and was one of the 352 seronegative cohort members. A peripheral blood sample was collected from each donor, and TCR beta sequencing was performed on peripheral blood mononuclear cells. Genomic DNA was extracted from the blood cell samples with the Qiagen DNeasy Blood Extraction Kit. The protocol used for the library was the immunoSEQ multiplex PCR assay. For the multiplex PCR, a mixture combining 60 forward primers for TCR Vbeta segments and 13 reverse primers for TCR Jbeta segments was used. The CDR3 region of rearranged TCR beta genes was amplified from genomic DNA by a multiplex PCR assay. On the Illumina HiSeq System, the amplified TCR beta libraries were sequenced as 87-base-pair reads. On the authors' methods: In a later analysis, approximately 74 million unique TCR beta chains were counted across the 650 to 700 repertoires, and some 10 million of these chains were shared by at least two donors. Raw reads were error-corrected and collapsed into unique sequences by a nearest-neighbor algorithm in which closely related sequences were merged to remove PCR and sequencing errors. Alignment of CDR3 sequences to IMGT reference sequences was used to assign V, D and J gene segments. For a sequence to be retained, at least a six-nucleotide match to both a V gene segment and a J gene segment was required. A rearrangement was called productive if the CDR3 had no stop codons and remained in frame with V and J, and every other rearrangement was called non-productive. Following IMGT convention, CDR3 was defined as the stretch from the second conserved V-encoded cysteine up to the conserved J-encoded phenylalanine. The earlier analysis of around 640 of the donors excluded sequences that lacked an unambiguous match to a single V gene segment. In an earlier analysis of 587 of the donors, a V segment was called functional when productive rearrangements were above 56.7%, and segregating when the standard deviation between donors exceeded 5%. To diagnose cytomegalovirus status from the catalog of TCR beta chain sequences, a statistical classification framework was built. A later analysis assigned V and J genes by comparing TCR nucleotide sequences with IMGT/GENE-DB human TR gene sequences. The TCRdist pipeline was used in a later analysis to assign CDR3 sequences and most-parsimonious VDJ recombination scenarios. In a later analysis, every TCR beta chain was defined by the combination of its CDR3 amino acid sequence and its V-gene family, and reads without a unique V-gene family were dropped. As a way to deal with suspected cross-contamination and a sequencing artifact, a later analysis dropped 450 to 700 nucleotide sequences that were highly shared and had low generation probability. In a later analysis, a clonal expansion index was calculated for each public chain from normalized within-repertoire ranks of inferred template counts. In a later analysis, generation probabilities were computed using a VDJ recombination model fitted to out-of-frame rearrangements, and the results were checked against IGoR. A later analysis scored TCR-TCR, TCR-HLA and TCR-CMV co-occurrence with hypergeometric tests, applying a repertoire-size bias correction to TCR pairs. False discovery rates were estimated in a later analysis by permuting HLA or CMV assignments 20 times. In a later analysis, co-occurring TCRs were grouped using DBSCAN, and TCRdist sequence similarity was added for clustering within HLA-allele-positive subsets. Repertoires with fewer than 30,000 or more than 120,000 public chains, plus five repertoires with anomalous nucleotide sharing, were excluded from co-occurrence clustering. TCRdb mirrors the immuneACCESS table, restricted to in-frame sequences. Some clones are absent from its copies; in checked studies, under half trace to an unresolved V gene, and the reason for the others is unknown. That table furnishes V, J and clone size, whereas the DNA furnished D and trimming. For this sample the table gives some 150,000 clones, of which more than 75% were detected only once. The ten top clones hold about 1% of the sample.

About this clone itself: Which antigen it targets is not known. It has no much larger one-base neighbor in the sample; base qualities were not kept.

CDR1 and CDR2 are drawn from the germline V gene (reference sequence): MNHEY, SMNVEV. The CDR3, from cysteine to phenylalanine, totals 15 residues. CDR3 DNA is the only sequence kept; it has 45 bases, read in frame from the first base. V loses 6 bases, J loses 2 bases, and the germline ends lie 11 bases apart. The sequence joins TRBV27 to TRBJ2-6; tentative D gene TRBD1, with 8 bases matching. Sequenced: PBMCs. The origin of this receptor is a male donor in good health and CMV-seronegative. The CDR3 region: CASRTGGAGANVLTF. Here is the DNA: TGTGCCAGCAGAACAGGGGGGGCTGGGGCCAACGTCCTGACTTTC. Where the CDR3 stops, the reference TRBV27 and TRBJ2-6 genes take over; the full variable domain is EAQVTQNPRYLITVTGKKLTVTCSQNMNHEYMSWYRQDPGLGLRQIYYSMNVEVTDKGDVPEGYKVSRKEKRNFPLILESPSPNQTSLYFCASRTGGAGANVLTFGAGSRLTVL.